These 32 T cell receptor beta chains share one sample of origin, sequenced in a study of T cells expressing NK-cell markers. One entry per CDR3 protein, without DNA, is what TCRdb gives after re-calling the 5' RACE reads. Its clone listing holds around 380,000 distinct CDR3 sequences. The sequenced sample consisted of blood T cells: a sorted CD56 or NKG2C T cell subset, CD4+ or CD8+ T cells, or bulk PBMC T cells (not recorded which). These receptors all come from a woman between 50 and 59 years old in good health.

The rearrangement links TRBV7-3 to TRBJ2-3; lacking DNA, the TRBD2 call made by TCRdb goes unchecked. The CDR3 totals 15 residues. Germline V CDR1 and CDR2: SGHTA, FQGTGA. CDR3: CASSSSLSRAGVLYF.

The chain has TRBV30 and TRBJ2-3; TCRdb indicates TRBD1, and absent DNA this call remains unverified. The germline V gene has CDR1 GTSNPN and CDR2 SVGIG (reference sequence). The CDR3 length is 13 residues. CDR3 amino acids: CAGGRGSTDTQYF.

The rearrangement links TRBV2 to TRBJ2-2; TCRdb reports TRBD1, a call that lacks DNA to check it against. The CDR3 loop spans 16 amino acids. Germline loops: CDR1 SNHLY, CDR2 FYNNEI. CDR3 sequence reads: CASRPDSPWDTGELFF.

The chain recombines TRBV11-1 with TRBJ1-5. From germline, CDR1 is SGHAT and CDR2 FQDESV (reference sequence). The CDR3 runs to 13 residues. CDR3 in amino acids: CASSLAYQDSQHF. Based on the CDR3 plus reference TRBV11-1 and TRBJ1-5, the full variable domain is EAEVAQSPRYKITEKSQAVAFWCDPISGHATLYWYRQILGQGPELLVQFQDESVVDDSQLPKDRFSAERLKGVDSTLKIQPAELGDSAMYLCASSLAYQDSQHFGDGTRLSIL.

This chain connects TRBV18 to TRBJ1-1. Germline V gives CDR1 KGHSH, CDR2 LQKENI. The CDR3 has 14 residues. CDR3 loop: CASSPPSLRWEAFF.

This chain connects TRBV9 to TRBJ1-1. The length of the CDR3 is 14 residues. Germline V gene sequence: CDR1 SGDLS, CDR2 YYNGEE. The CDR3 protein is CASSVAQGRAEAFF. The full variable domain, in which reference TRBV9 and TRBJ1-1 provide the parts outside the CDR3, is DSGVTQTPKHLITATGQRVTLRCSPRSGDLSVYWYQQSLDQGLQFLIQYYNGEERAKGNILERFSAQQFPDLHSELNLSSLELGDSALYFCASSVAQGRAEAFFGQGTRLTVV.

This chain connects TRBV27 to TRBJ2-1; lacking DNA, the TRBD2 call made by TCRdb goes unchecked. This CDR3 region has 17 residues. Germline-derived CDR1 and CDR2 are MNHEY and SMNVEV (reference sequence). CDR3 sequence: CASSPDLAEISYNEQFF.

The rearrangement links TRBV5-1 to TRBJ2-7; without DNA, the TCRdb call of TRBD2 cannot be checked. The germline gives CDR1 SGHRS, CDR2 YFSETQ. The CDR3 contains 15 residues. The CDR3 spells CASSPGSDYSYEQYF.

V and J are TRBV28 and TRBJ1-1; absent DNA, TCRdb's TRBD1 call cannot be checked. The V gene's germline CDR1 is MDHEN and CDR2 SYDVKM. CDR3 length: 15 residues. The CDR3 sequence: CASSSVQGGYTEAFF.

This chain links TRBV20-1 with TRBJ2-3; as DNA is missing, the TRBD1 call by TCRdb cannot be tested. The CDR3 is 14 amino acids. Per germline, CDR1 DFQATT and CDR2 SNEGSKA (reference sequence). The CDR3 loop is CSTLGRGNTDTQYF.

The genes are TRBV24-1 and TRBJ2-6; TCRdb names TRBD2, which stays unverified in the absence of DNA. Germline V gene lookup returns CDR1 KGHDR and CDR2 SFDVKD. The CDR3 covers 14 residues. This CDR3 is CATSGGVGANVLTF.

The chain has TRBV20-1 and TRBJ1-3; TCRdb's D call of TRBD1 is untestable without DNA. Germline assignment: CDR1 DFQATT and CDR2 SNEGSKA (reference sequence). This CDR3 contains 15 residues. Here the CDR3 reads CSASFGDRSGNTIYF.

CDR3 protein: CASTPLSSGSNEQFF. The genes are TRBV12-3 or TRBV12-4 and TRBJ2-1; TCRdb designates TRBD2, a call that cannot be tested without DNA. This CDR3 spans 15 amino acids.

The rearrangement links TRBV12-3 or TRBV12-4 to TRBJ1-5. This CDR3 contains 12 residues. CDR3 residues: CASRQDNQPQHF.

The V call is TRBV20-1, the J call TRBJ2-5; TCRdb's D gene call, TRBD2, goes unchecked for lack of DNA. Looked up from germline, CDR1 is DFQATT and CDR2 is SNEGSKA (reference sequence). The CDR3 covers 16 residues. The CDR3 reads CSARDPLGTYQETQYF.

The gene calls are TRBV6-5 and TRBJ2-2; the D call of TRBD2 rests on TCRdb alone, since no DNA is present to check it. The germline gives CDR1 MNHEY, CDR2 SVGAGI. This CDR3 is built from 12 residues. The CDR3: CASSEGPGELFF.

The V gene is TRBV29-1, the J gene TRBJ2-2; TCRdb returns TRBD1, unconfirmable since there is no DNA. Per germline, CDR1 SQVTM and CDR2 ANQGSEA. There are 15 residues in the CDR3. CDR3 amino acids: CSVYTRGLETGELFF.

The V gene is TRBV5-1, the J gene TRBJ2-6; absent DNA, TCRdb's TRBD2 call cannot be checked. The germline CDR1 and CDR2 sequences are SGHRS and YFSETQ. CDR3 length equals 19 residues. CDR3 region: CASSLELAGGPSGANVLTF.

The J gene is TRBJ2-5, the V gene TRBV11-2; the TRBD1 assignment by TCRdb is unverifiable without DNA. CDR1 is SGHAT, CDR2 FQNNGV, per germline. The CDR3 covers 14 residues. CDR3 amino acids: CASSFRGTGETQYF.

V gene TRBV6-5 combines with J gene TRBJ2-1. CDR3 length: 11 amino acids. Germline CDR1 MNHEY, CDR2 SVGAGI. The CDR3 here is CASSYELEQFF.

The chain has TRBV3-1 and TRBJ2-3; TCRdb names TRBD2, which stays unverified in the absence of DNA. Germline CDR1 reads LGHDT; CDR2 reads YNNKEL (reference sequence). The CDR3 length is 17 residues. The CDR3 loop reads CASSQDIPGGIKDTQYF.

This chain joins TRBV4-1 and TRBJ2-3. The length of the CDR3 is 12 residues. Germline CDR1 and CDR2: MGHRA and YSYEKL. This chain's CDR3 is CASSQVRDTQYF.

The chain's CDR3 is CASSDPGTSGGNNEQFF. The chain uses TRBV12-3 or TRBV12-4 and TRBJ2-1; TCRdb picks TRBD2, but there is no DNA to check that call. The CDR3 has 17 amino acids.

The V gene is TRBV12-3 or TRBV12-4, the J gene TRBJ2-6; without DNA, the TCRdb call of TRBD1 cannot be checked. The CDR3 is made up of 13 amino acids. The CDR3 here is CAITPGTVNVLTF.

This sequence joins TRBV20-1 and TRBJ2-3. Looked up from germline, CDR1 is DFQATT and CDR2 is SNEGSKA (reference sequence). The CDR3 sequence is 12 residues long. The CDR3 protein is CSAQSDADTQYF.

The J gene is TRBJ2-5, the V gene TRBV20-1. Germline V gene data show CDR1 as DFQATT and CDR2 as SNEGSKA (reference sequence). The CDR3 is made up of 11 amino acids. CDR3 sequence reads: CSGKVGETQYF.

V gene TRBV11-2 combines with J gene TRBJ2-1; TCRdb lists TRBD2, though no DNA is available to test this call. The CDR3 is 17 residues long. Germline-derived CDR1 and CDR2 are SGHAT and FQNNGV. The CDR3 loop is CASTYQAGLGGSNEQFF.

The chain couples TRBV6-5 to TRBJ2-3; the TCRdb D gene call, TRBD1, has no DNA to confirm it. Germline V gene lookup returns CDR1 MNHEY and CDR2 SVGAGI. This CDR3 is built from 15 residues. The CDR3 region is CASSFQGAFTDTQYF.

V is TRBV9 and J is TRBJ2-3; TCRdb indicates TRBD1, and absent DNA this call remains unverified. The CDR3 spans 17 residues. Germline V lookup: CDR1 SGDLS, CDR2 YYNGEE. The CDR3 sequence: CASSGRAGTGLKDTQYF. Supplemented by reference TRBV9 and TRBJ2-3, the full variable domain reads DSGVTQTPKHLITATGQRVTLRCSPRSGDLSVYWYQQSLDQGLQFLIQYYNGEERAKGNILERFSAQQFPDLHSELNLSSLELGDSALYFCASSGRAGTGLKDTQYFGPGTRLTVL.

J is TRBJ1-2 and V is TRBV4-1; TCRdb returns TRBD1, unconfirmable since there is no DNA. The CDR3 is 15 amino acids. Per germline, CDR1 MGHRA and CDR2 YSYEKL. CDR3: CASRNPGSDRHGYTF.

The chain links TRBV2 to TRBJ1-1. This CDR3 spans 12 amino acids. The germline V gene encodes CDR1 SNHLY and CDR2 FYNNEI. This CDR3 is CASSESGEKAFF.

This chain links TRBV5-1 with TRBJ2-6. This CDR3 comprises 18 residues. CDR1 is SGHRS and CDR2 is YFSETQ in the germline V gene. The CDR3 here is CASSLGLGSGPGANVLTF.